This T cell receptor (beta chain) stems from a study of cytomegalovirus exposure and HLA in healthy donors. PCR amplification relied on 60 Vbeta primers (plus 13 Jbeta primers). The repertoire was sequenced with immunoSEQ multiplex PCR; TCRdb's copy has only in-frame clones and lacks some. This sample lists approximately 210,000 clones; its ten largest clones have about 0.9%. As concerns this clone: Antigen: not known.

CDR1 and CDR2 from the germline V gene are MNHEY and SMNVEV (reference sequence). The V segment lost 1 base and the J segment 0 bases; nucleotides outside the gene matches: 3. The CDR3 has 16 residues. Study-level findings and limits: In a later analysis, a missense DCLRE1C variant was linked to TCR beta V- and J-gene trimming.

The gene calls are TRBV27 and TRBJ2-1; TRBD2 matches 7 bases. Sequencing was performed on PBMCs. The TCR originated in a woman aged 25 to 39 in good health and CMV-seropositive. DNA for the CDR3: TGTGCCAGCAGTTTATTGGGCGGGAGCTCCTACAATGAGCAGTTCTTC. This codes for CASSLLGGSSYNEQFF.